The clone carrying this T cell receptor beta chain is a singleton in its sample. These data come from a study of a mutant IDH1 vaccine in newly diagnosed glioma. Sample time point: baseline, week 1 (first vaccination visit). Treatment noted: pre-vaccination baseline after standard-of-care therapy. Measured with immunoSEQ multiplex PCR; TCRdb has only the in-frame clones, and not every one. This repertoire shows about 88,000 clones, over 75% found once; its top ten account for about 5.6%. Germline CDR1 MRHNA, CDR2 SNTAGT. CDR3 length: 11 residues. The ends were cut back, 3 bases at V and 10 bases at J, with 7 bases in the middle.

The chain employs TRBV6-4 and TRBJ2-1; D gene unclear. The sequencing here drew on PBMCs, taken from a glioma patient treated with radiotherapy, temozolomide or both. This TCR was sampled from a man aged 35-49 years with glioma. Some clones in this sample may be carry-over from other donors' samples. CDR3: CASSEGQEQFF. CDR3 nucleotide sequence: TGTGCCAGCAGTGAGGGCCAGGAGCAGTTCTTC.